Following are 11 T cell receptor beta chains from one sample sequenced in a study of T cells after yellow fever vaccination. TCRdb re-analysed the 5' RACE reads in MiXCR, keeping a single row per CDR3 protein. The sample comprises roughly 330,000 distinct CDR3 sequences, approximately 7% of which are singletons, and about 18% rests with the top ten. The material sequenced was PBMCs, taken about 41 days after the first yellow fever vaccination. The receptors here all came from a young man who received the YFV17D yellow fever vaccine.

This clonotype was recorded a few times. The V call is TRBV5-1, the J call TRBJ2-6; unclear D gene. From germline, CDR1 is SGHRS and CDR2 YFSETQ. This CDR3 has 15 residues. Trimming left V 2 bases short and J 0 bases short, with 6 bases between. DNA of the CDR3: TGCGCCAGCAGCTTTTCCGTCTCTGGGGCCAACGTCCTGACTTTC. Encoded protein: CASSFSVSGANVLTF.

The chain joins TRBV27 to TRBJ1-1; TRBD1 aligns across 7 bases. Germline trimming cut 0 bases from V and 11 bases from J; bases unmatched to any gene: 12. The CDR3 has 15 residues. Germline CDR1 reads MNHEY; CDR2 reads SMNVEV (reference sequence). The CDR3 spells CASSLSVGQGGEAFF. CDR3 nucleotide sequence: TGTGCCAGCAGTTTATCAGTCGGTCAGGGGGGCGAGGCTTTCTTT.

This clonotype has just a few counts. The CDR3 region has the DNA TGTGCCAGCAGCTCCGGGACTAGCGGGGGATACCAAGAGACCCAGTACTTC. This gives the protein CASSSGTSGGYQETQYF. The J gene is TRBJ2-5, the V gene TRBV11-3; 14 bases line up with TRBD2. CDR1 SGHNT and CDR2 YENEEA come from the germline V gene. CDR3 size: 17 residues. Trimming removed 4 bases from V and 0 bases from J; junction bases left unmatched: 4.

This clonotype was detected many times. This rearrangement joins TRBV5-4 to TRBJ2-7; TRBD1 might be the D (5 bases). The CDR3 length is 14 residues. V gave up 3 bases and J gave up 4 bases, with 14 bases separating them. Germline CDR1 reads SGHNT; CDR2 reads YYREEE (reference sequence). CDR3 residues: CASSSKTAPYEQYF. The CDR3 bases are TGTGCCAGCAGCTCCAAGACAGCGCCGTACGAGCAGTACTTC.

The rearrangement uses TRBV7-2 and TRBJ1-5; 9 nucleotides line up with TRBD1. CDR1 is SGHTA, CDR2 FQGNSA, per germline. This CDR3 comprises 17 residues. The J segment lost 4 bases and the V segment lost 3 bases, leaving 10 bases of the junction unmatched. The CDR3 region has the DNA TGTGCCAGCAGCTTGGAGAGGACAGGGGTGTGGAATCAGCCCCAGCATTTT. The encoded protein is CASSLERTGVWNQPQHF. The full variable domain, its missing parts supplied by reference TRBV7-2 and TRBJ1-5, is GAGVSQSPSNKVTEKGKDVELRCDPISGHTALYWYRQSLGQGLEFLIYFQGNSAPDKSGLPSDRFSAERTGGSVSTLTIQRTQQEDSAVYLCASSLERTGVWNQPQHFGDGTRLSIL.

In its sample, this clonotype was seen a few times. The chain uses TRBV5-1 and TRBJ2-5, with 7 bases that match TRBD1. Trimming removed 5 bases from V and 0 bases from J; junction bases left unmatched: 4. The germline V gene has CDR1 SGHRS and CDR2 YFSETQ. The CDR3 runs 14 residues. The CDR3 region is CASRSQGYQETQYF. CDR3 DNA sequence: TGCGCCAGCAGGTCACAGGGGTACCAAGAGACCCAGTACTTC.

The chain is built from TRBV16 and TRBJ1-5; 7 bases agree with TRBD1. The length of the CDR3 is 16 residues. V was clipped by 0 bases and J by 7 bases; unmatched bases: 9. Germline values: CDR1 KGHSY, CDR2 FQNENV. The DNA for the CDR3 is TGTGCCAGCAGCCAATCGATCAGGGGGGTACACCAGCCCCAGCATTTT. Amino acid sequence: CASSQSIRGVHQPQHF.

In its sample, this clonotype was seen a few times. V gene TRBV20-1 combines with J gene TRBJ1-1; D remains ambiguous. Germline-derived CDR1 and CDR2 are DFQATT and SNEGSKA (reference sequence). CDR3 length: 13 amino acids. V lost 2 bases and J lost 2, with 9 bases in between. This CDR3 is CSARIRTNTEAFF. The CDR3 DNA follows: TGCAGTGCTAGAATTCGGACCAACACTGAAGCTTTCTTT.

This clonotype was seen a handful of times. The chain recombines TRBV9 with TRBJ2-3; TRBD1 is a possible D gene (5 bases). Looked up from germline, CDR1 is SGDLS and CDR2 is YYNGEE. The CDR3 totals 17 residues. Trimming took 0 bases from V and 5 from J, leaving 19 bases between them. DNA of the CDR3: TGTGCCAGCAGCGTAGGAATGAGTGCGGACACACAAGATACGCAGTATTTT. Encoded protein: CASSVGMSADTQDTQYF.

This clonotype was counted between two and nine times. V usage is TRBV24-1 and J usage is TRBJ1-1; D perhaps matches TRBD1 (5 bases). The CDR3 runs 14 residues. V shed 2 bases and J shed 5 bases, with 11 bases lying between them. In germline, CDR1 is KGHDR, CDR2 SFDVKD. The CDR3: CATSDSGGRTEAFF. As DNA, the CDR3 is TGTGCCACCAGTGATTCGGGGGGAAGAACTGAAGCTTTCTTT.

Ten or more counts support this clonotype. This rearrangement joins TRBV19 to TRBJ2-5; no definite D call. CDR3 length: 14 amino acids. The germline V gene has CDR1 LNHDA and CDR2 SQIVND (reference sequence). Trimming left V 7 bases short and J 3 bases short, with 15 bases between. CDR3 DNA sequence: TGTGCCAGTAAGGGCGAGGTGGCCGAAGAGACCCAGTACTTC. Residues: CASKGEVAEETQYF.